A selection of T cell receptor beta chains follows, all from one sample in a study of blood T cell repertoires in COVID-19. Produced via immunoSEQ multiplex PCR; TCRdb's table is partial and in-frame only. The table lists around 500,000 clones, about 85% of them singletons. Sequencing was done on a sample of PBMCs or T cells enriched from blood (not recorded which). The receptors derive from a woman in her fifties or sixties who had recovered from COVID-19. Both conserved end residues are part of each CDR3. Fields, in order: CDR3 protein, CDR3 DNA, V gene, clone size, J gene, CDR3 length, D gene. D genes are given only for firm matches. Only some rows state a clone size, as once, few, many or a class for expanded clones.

CDR3aa: CASTYWTGYTEAFF
CDR3nt: TGTGCCAGCACCTATTGGACAGGGTACACTGAAGCTTTCTTT
v_gene: TRBV21-1
abundance: .
j_gene: TRBJ1-1
len: 14
d_gene: .

CDR3aa: CASSDRTGKAFF
CDR3nt: TGTGCCAGCAGCGATCGGACAGGAAAAGCTTTCTTT
v_gene: TRBV4-2
abundance: once
j_gene: TRBJ1-1
len: 12
d_gene: TRBD1

CDR3aa: CATRAGGSTDTQYF
CDR3nt: TGTGCCACCCGAGCGGGGGGGAGCACAGATACGCAGTATTTT
v_gene: TRBV2
abundance: few
j_gene: TRBJ2-3
len: 14
d_gene: TRBD2

CDR3aa: CSASHRGNYGYTF
CDR3nt: TGCAGTGCTAGTCACCGGGGAAACTATGGCTACACCTTC
v_gene: TRBV20-1
abundance: .
j_gene: TRBJ1-2
len: 13
d_gene: .

CDR3aa: CASSLVWDTYEQYF
CDR3nt: TGTGCCAGCAGCTTAGTTTGGGACACCTACGAGCAGTACTTC
v_gene: TRBV11-2
abundance: .
j_gene: TRBJ2-7
len: 14
d_gene: .

CDR3aa: CSVGKLAGGYNEQFF
CDR3nt: TGCAGCGTTGGAAAACTAGCGGGGGGTTACAATGAGCAGTTCTTC
v_gene: TRBV29-1
abundance: .
j_gene: TRBJ2-1
len: 15
d_gene: TRBD2

CDR3aa: CASSSQETQYF
CDR3nt: TGCGCCAGCAGCTCGCAAGAGACCCAGTACTTC
v_gene: TRBV5-1
abundance: .
j_gene: TRBJ2-5
len: 11
d_gene: .

CDR3aa: CASSQGTGWATEAFF
CDR3nt: TGTGCCAGCAGCCAAGGGACAGGGTGGGCCACTGAAGCTTTCTTT
v_gene: TRBV3-1/TRBV3-2
abundance: .
j_gene: TRBJ1-1
len: 15
d_gene: TRBD1

CDR3aa: CASSHQSVGGETQYF
CDR3nt: TGCGCCAGCAGCCATCAGAGCGTCGGGGGAGAGACCCAGTACTTC
v_gene: TRBV4-1
abundance: once
j_gene: TRBJ2-5
len: 15
d_gene: .

CDR3aa: CASSNAGAGGEKLFF
CDR3nt: TGTGCCAGCAGCAACGCGGGGGCCGGGGGTGAAAAACTGTTTTTT
v_gene: TRBV6-5
abundance: once
j_gene: TRBJ1-4
len: 15
d_gene: .

CDR3aa: CASSELLTTFETQYF
CDR3nt: TGTGCCAGCAGTGAACTTTTGACTACTTTCGAGACCCAGTACTTC
v_gene: TRBV6-1
abundance: .
j_gene: TRBJ2-5
len: 15
d_gene: .

CDR3aa: CASSRRTGVNTEAFF
CDR3nt: TGTGCCAGCAGTCGTCGGACAGGAGTGAACACTGAAGCTTTCTTT
v_gene: TRBV27
abundance: .
j_gene: TRBJ1-1
len: 15
d_gene: TRBD1

CDR3aa: CASPPGGLSSYEQYF
CDR3nt: TGTGCCAGCCCCCCAGGAGGGCTCTCTTCCTACGAGCAGTACTTC
v_gene: TRBV6-5
abundance: .
j_gene: TRBJ2-7
len: 15
d_gene: .

CDR3aa: CASSLVGTSNTEAFF
CDR3nt: TGCGCCAGCAGCTTAGTGGGCACTTCGAACACTGAAGCTTTCTTT
v_gene: TRBV5-1
abundance: .
j_gene: TRBJ1-1
len: 15
d_gene: .

CDR3aa: CASSVSASGGALDTQYF
CDR3nt: TGTGCCAGCAGCGTATCGGCTAGCGGGGGGGCCTTAGATACGCAGTATTTT
v_gene: TRBV9
abundance: .
j_gene: TRBJ2-3
len: 17
d_gene: TRBD2

CDR3aa: CAWSVGQGAVGYTF
CDR3nt: TGTGCCTGGAGTGTGGGACAGGGAGCGGTTGGCTACACCTTC
v_gene: TRBV30
abundance: once
j_gene: TRBJ1-2
len: 14
d_gene: TRBD1

CDR3aa: CASSPLLAGSYEQYF
CDR3nt: TGCGCCAGCAGCCCCCTACTAGCGGGTTCTTACGAGCAGTACTTC
v_gene: TRBV5-1
abundance: .
j_gene: TRBJ2-7
len: 15
d_gene: TRBD2

CDR3aa: CASSDKINSPLHF
CDR3nt: TGTGCCAGCAGCGACAAAATTAATTCACCCCTCCACTTT
v_gene: TRBV2
abundance: .
j_gene: TRBJ1-6
len: 13
d_gene: .

CDR3aa: CASRGHNQPQHF
CDR3nt: TGTGCCAGCCGCGGACACAATCAGCCCCAGCATTTT
v_gene: TRBV27
abundance: .
j_gene: TRBJ1-5
len: 12
d_gene: .

CDR3aa: CASRSWGDTEAFF
CDR3nt: TGTGCCAGCAGAAGCTGGGGGGACACTGAAGCTTTCTTT
v_gene: TRBV12-3/TRBV12-4
abundance: .
j_gene: TRBJ1-1
len: 13
d_gene: .

CDR3aa: CASSVGQNTEAFF
CDR3nt: TGTGCCAGCAGTGTGGGACAGAACACTGAAGCTTTCTTT
v_gene: TRBV2
abundance: .
j_gene: TRBJ1-1
len: 13
d_gene: .

CDR3aa: CASSPSGGSSTDTQYF
CDR3nt: TGCGCCAGCAGCCCCTCGGGGGGATCTAGCACAGATACGCAGTATTTT
v_gene: TRBV5-1
abundance: few
j_gene: TRBJ2-3
len: 16
d_gene: TRBD2

CDR3aa: CASSVGGVDTQYF
CDR3nt: TGTGCCAGCAGCGTCGGGGGGGTGGATACGCAGTATTTT
v_gene: TRBV9
abundance: .
j_gene: TRBJ2-3
len: 13
d_gene: TRBD2

CDR3aa: CASSPNSGANVLTF
CDR3nt: TGCGCCAGCAGTCCTAATTCTGGGGCCAACGTCCTGACTTTC
v_gene: TRBV10-1
abundance: .
j_gene: TRBJ2-6
len: 14
d_gene: .

CDR3aa: CASSKTGQGNYGYTF
CDR3nt: TGTGCCAGCAGTAAGACGGGACAGGGGAACTATGGCTACACCTTC
v_gene: TRBV9
abundance: .
j_gene: TRBJ1-2
len: 15
d_gene: TRBD1

CDR3aa: CASSVGEEKLFF
CDR3nt: TGTGCCAGCAGCGTCGGGGAGGAAAAACTGTTTTTT
v_gene: TRBV2
abundance: .
j_gene: TRBJ1-4
len: 12
d_gene: .

CDR3aa: CASKLTSGAGGETQYF
CDR3nt: TGCGCCAGCAAGTTGACTAGCGGGGCTGGGGGGGAGACCCAGTACTTC
v_gene: TRBV10-1
abundance: .
j_gene: TRBJ2-5
len: 16
d_gene: TRBD2

CDR3aa: CASSPDSSYNEQFF
CDR3nt: TGTGCCAGCTCCCCGGACAGCTCCTACAATGAGCAGTTCTTC
v_gene: TRBV18
abundance: .
j_gene: TRBJ2-1
len: 14
d_gene: .

CDR3aa: CSARGWGYEKLFF
CDR3nt: TGCAGTGCTCGTGGTTGGGGCTATGAAAAACTGTTTTTT
v_gene: TRBV20-1
abundance: .
j_gene: TRBJ1-4
len: 13
d_gene: .

CDR3aa: CASSGQTTDTQYF
CDR3nt: TGCGCCAGCAGCGGACAGACCACAGATACGCAGTATTTT
v_gene: TRBV10-1
abundance: .
j_gene: TRBJ2-3
len: 13
d_gene: .

CDR3aa: CASSVRTGDDTDTQYF
CDR3nt: TGTGCCAGCAGCGTACGGACAGGGGACGACACAGATACGCAGTATTTT
v_gene: TRBV9
abundance: .
j_gene: TRBJ2-3
len: 16
d_gene: TRBD1

CDR3aa: CASSGGRGKQETQYF
CDR3nt: TGCGCCAGCAGTGGCGGCAGGGGCAAACAAGAGACCCAGTACTTC
v_gene: TRBV10-1
abundance: .
j_gene: TRBJ2-5
len: 15
d_gene: .

CDR3aa: CASLQNRGGEAFF
CDR3nt: TGCGCCAGCCTTCAAAACAGGGGGGGTGAAGCTTTCTTT
v_gene: TRBV10-2
abundance: .
j_gene: TRBJ1-1
len: 13
d_gene: TRBD1

CDR3aa: CASSYGSGGLETQYF
CDR3nt: TGTGCCAGCAGTTACGGTAGCGGGGGGTTAGAGACCCAGTACTTC
v_gene: TRBV6-6
abundance: .
j_gene: TRBJ2-5
len: 15
d_gene: TRBD2

CDR3aa: CSASTGFSNQPQHF
CDR3nt: TGCAGTGCCAGTACAGGATTTAGCAATCAGCCCCAGCATTTT
v_gene: TRBV20-1
abundance: .
j_gene: TRBJ1-5
len: 14
d_gene: .

CDR3aa: CASRRGGVYGYTF
CDR3nt: TGTGCCAGCCGGAGGGGAGGGGTATATGGCTACACCTTC
v_gene: TRBV3-1/TRBV3-2
abundance: .
j_gene: TRBJ1-2
len: 13
d_gene: .

CDR3aa: CASRRDQETQYF
CDR3nt: TGCGCCAGCCGCCGGGACCAAGAGACCCAGTACTTC
v_gene: TRBV5-1
abundance: .
j_gene: TRBJ2-5
len: 12
d_gene: .

CDR3aa: CASSQVGSQTKNIQYF
CDR3nt: TGCGCCAGCAGCCAAGTTGGTAGTCAAACCAAAAACATTCAGTACTTC
v_gene: TRBV4-1
abundance: .
j_gene: TRBJ2-4
len: 16
d_gene: .

CDR3aa: CASSAWDREYGYTF
CDR3nt: TGTGCCAGCAGCGCTTGGGACAGGGAGTATGGCTACACCTTC
v_gene: TRBV7-9
abundance: few
j_gene: TRBJ1-2
len: 14
d_gene: TRBD1

CDR3aa: CASRSGQGLHEKLFF
CDR3nt: TGTGCCAGCAGATCGGGACAGGGCTTACATGAAAAACTGTTTTTT
v_gene: TRBV6-5
abundance: .
j_gene: TRBJ1-4
len: 15
d_gene: TRBD1

CDR3aa: CASSVGGGVPGDTQYF
CDR3nt: TGTGCCAGCAGCGTAGGAGGAGGGGTTCCCGGAGATACGCAGTATTTT
v_gene: TRBV9
abundance: .
j_gene: TRBJ2-3
len: 16
d_gene: .

CDR3aa: CASSSTGTGITGELFF
CDR3nt: TGCGCCAGCAGCTCAACCGGGACAGGCATCACCGGGGAGCTGTTTTTT
v_gene: TRBV5-1
abundance: .
j_gene: TRBJ2-2
len: 16
d_gene: TRBD1

CDR3aa: CASPAGPLPGELFF
CDR3nt: TGTGCCAGCCCAGCAGGGCCGCTTCCCGGGGAGCTGTTTTTT
v_gene: TRBV27
abundance: .
j_gene: TRBJ2-2
len: 14
d_gene: .

CDR3aa: CASSSGQGAGEQYF
CDR3nt: TGTGCCAGCAGCTCCGGACAGGGGGCTGGCGAGCAGTACTTC
v_gene: TRBV6-5
abundance: .
j_gene: TRBJ2-7
len: 14
d_gene: TRBD1

CDR3aa: CSASGGGPNTEAFF
CDR3nt: TGCAGTGCTAGTGGGGGGGGGCCGAACACTGAAGCTTTCTTT
v_gene: TRBV20-1
abundance: .
j_gene: TRBJ1-1
len: 14
d_gene: .

CDR3aa: CASRLRRGLAFF
CDR3nt: TGTGCAAGTCGCTTAAGGAGGGGGCTGGCTTTCTTT
v_gene: TRBV12-2
abundance: .
j_gene: TRBJ1-1
len: 12
d_gene: .

CDR3aa: CATSASGTATQETQYF
CDR3nt: TGTGCCACCAGTGCCTCCGGGACAGCGACACAAGAGACCCAGTACTTC
v_gene: TRBV24-1
abundance: once
j_gene: TRBJ2-5
len: 16
d_gene: TRBD1

CDR3aa: CSASSGGAGGYTF
CDR3nt: TGCAGTGCTAGTAGTGGGGGGGCTGGTGGCTACACCTTC
v_gene: TRBV20-1
abundance: .
j_gene: TRBJ1-2
len: 13
d_gene: .

CDR3aa: CASSLALTQGLDTQYF
CDR3nt: TGTGCCAGCAGCTTGGCTTTAACCCAGGGGTTAGATACGCAGTATTTT
v_gene: TRBV5-4
abundance: .
j_gene: TRBJ2-3
len: 16
d_gene: .

CDR3aa: CASSLTSANPTDTQYF
CDR3nt: TGTGCCAGCAGCCTGACTAGCGCCAACCCCACAGATACGCAGTATTTT
v_gene: TRBV2
abundance: once
j_gene: TRBJ2-3
len: 16
d_gene: TRBD2

CDR3aa: CATSDSGQPQHF
CDR3nt: TGTGCCACCAGTGATTCGGGTCAGCCCCAGCATTTT
v_gene: TRBV24-1
abundance: once
j_gene: TRBJ1-5
len: 12
d_gene: .

CDR3aa: CASSQDRGAANEKLFF
CDR3nt: TGCGCCAGCAGCCAAGATCGGGGGGCTGCTAATGAAAAACTGTTTTTT
v_gene: TRBV4-1
abundance: .
j_gene: TRBJ1-4
len: 16
d_gene: .